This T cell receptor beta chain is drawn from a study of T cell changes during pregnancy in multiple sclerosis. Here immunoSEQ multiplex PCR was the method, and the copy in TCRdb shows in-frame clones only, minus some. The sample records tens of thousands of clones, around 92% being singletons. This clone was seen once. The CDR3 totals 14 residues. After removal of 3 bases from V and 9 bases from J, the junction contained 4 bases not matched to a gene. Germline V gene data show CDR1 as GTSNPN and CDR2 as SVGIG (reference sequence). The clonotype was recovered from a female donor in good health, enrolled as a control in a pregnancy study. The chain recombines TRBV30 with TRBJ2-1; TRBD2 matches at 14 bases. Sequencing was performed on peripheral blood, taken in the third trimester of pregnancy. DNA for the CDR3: TGTGCCTGGAGGGGACTAGCGGGAGTCGTTGAGCAGTTCTTC. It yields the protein CAWRGLAGVVEQFF.